This is a list of T cell receptor beta chains from one sample in a study of long-term antiretroviral therapy in people with HIV. TCRdb keeps only in-frame clones here, not all; method: immunoSEQ multiplex PCR. Among about 22,000 clones, 88% were seen once, and the ten largest hold around 3.2%. Sequenced here: unsorted PBMCs, sampled 2.3 years after starting antiretroviral therapy. Receptors were obtained from a man aged 60-69 years with HIV. Each CDR3 is given without its conserved first and last residue.

V gene: TRBV7-2
CDR3 protein: ASSLSGDRNNYGYT

V gene: TRBV7-2
CDR3 protein: ASRPQVGKNIQY

V gene: TRBV15
CDR3 protein: ATTSGLAGFQY

V gene: TRBV4-1
CDR3 protein: ASSQEADRIYSNQPQH

V gene: TRBV9
CDR3 protein: ASSVVTGANVLT

V gene: TRBV7-3
CDR3 protein: ASSLNQGSLDTQY

V gene: TRBV6-6
CDR3 protein: ASSYNPTGGYEKLF

V gene: TRBV5-6
CDR3 protein: ASSLGRSETQY

V gene: TRBV2
CDR3 protein: ASMVLYSNQPQH

V gene: TRBV28
CDR3 protein: ASSGGLNYEQY

V gene: TRBV6-5
CDR3 protein: ASATGVGEQY

V gene: TRBV27
CDR3 protein: ASSFTYSYEQY

V gene: TRBV19
CDR3 protein: ASSIWDGITTSNEQF

V gene: TRBV7-9
CDR3 protein: ASSPLGTGDNQPQH

V gene: TRBV11-2
CDR3 protein: ASSLDRAGVAGELF

V gene: TRBV11-3
CDR3 protein: ASSLVGDSYNEQF

V gene: TRBV9
CDR3 protein: ASSPGFYGYT

V gene: TRBV4-1
CDR3 protein: ASSFRQGNYEQY

V gene: TRBV18
CDR3 protein: ASSPSSQGSNTGELF

V gene: TRBV7-8
CDR3 protein: ASSLLSTSGRTVDTQY

V gene: TRBV25-1
CDR3 protein: ASSPREDQETQY

V gene: TRBV10-1
CDR3 protein: ASSGTGRPGELF

V gene: TRBV7-2
CDR3 protein: ASSRTSGSRSTDTQY

V gene: TRBV5-1
CDR3 protein: ASSLAGINDYGYT

V gene: TRBV30
CDR3 protein: AWSVSRLRHTDTQY

V gene: TRBV5-4
CDR3 protein: ASSRGLAGVVETQY

V gene: TRBV29-1
CDR3 protein: SVGTGLDEQY

V gene: TRBV28
CDR3 protein: ASSANIGENNEQY

V gene: TRBV2
CDR3 protein: ASSEHRGGETQY

V gene: TRBV27
CDR3 protein: ASSYRDRNQPQH

V gene: TRBV30
CDR3 protein: AWSEILSNEQF

V gene: TRBV11-2
CDR3 protein: ASRNPTSGFQETQY

V gene: TRBV11-2
CDR3 protein: ASSSMGGGKLF

V gene: TRBV10-2
CDR3 protein: ASSEGYLDTEAF

V gene: TRBV29-1
CDR3 protein: SVQANYGYT

V gene: TRBV5-1
CDR3 protein: ASSSTSGGETQY

V gene: TRBV30
CDR3 protein: ACSLPGFRPGSGANVLT

V gene: TRBV21-1
CDR3 protein: ASSKVPSGYTGELF

V gene: TRBV6-6
CDR3 protein: ASSYSGVTNEKLF

V gene: TRBV9
CDR3 protein: ASSRRLAGATGELF

V gene: TRBV14
CDR3 protein: ASSSYSGEPTGELF

V gene: TRBV9
CDR3 protein: ASSVGMVRTPGENTIY

V gene: TRBV6-6
CDR3 protein: ASSPSSGTDTQY

V gene: TRBV2
CDR3 protein: ASSVSLASFYEQY

V gene: TRBV7-2
CDR3 protein: ASSLAGWGVTQY

V gene: TRBV7-2
CDR3 protein: ASTLDRGLGDEQF

V gene: TRBV27
CDR3 protein: ASSLAAGGSYGYT

V gene: TRBV18
CDR3 protein: ASSPADGEAF

V gene: TRBV7-2
CDR3 protein: ASSSGQTRYGYT

V gene: TRBV5-1
CDR3 protein: ASGTDTQY

V gene: TRBV9
CDR3 protein: ASSVGASYNEQF

V gene: TRBV19
CDR3 protein: ASSIEVNTEAF